These T cell receptor beta chains were read from a single sample in a study of blood T cell repertoires in COVID-19. Clones were read by immunoSEQ multiplex PCR, and TCRdb kept only the in-frame ones, dropping some. Of roughly 170,000 clones listed, around 80% are singletons. Material for sequencing was peripheral blood. Receptor source: a human donor in a cohort sampled during active COVID-19. Each CDR3 is given with its conserved first and last residue. A D gene is named only where the DNA matches it firmly. Clone size, where shown, is once, few, many, or a class for clones that have expanded.

j_call,d_call,v_call,clone_size,cdr3_nt,cdr3_aa
TRBJ2-7,TRBD2,TRBV5-4,NA,TGTGCCAGCAGTCCCGGACGGGGGGGCGCCGGTTACGAGCAGTACTTC,CASSPGRGGAGYEQYF
TRBJ2-1,TRBD2,TRBV7-6,NA,TGTGCCAGCAGCTTAGAACTAGCGGGGGGTGGCGTCAATGAGCAGTTCTTC,CASSLELAGGGVNEQFF
TRBJ2-7,NA,TRBV20-1,NA,TGCAGGGCCTCCGGGGTCGAGGAGCAGTACTTC,CRASGVEEQYF
TRBJ2-1,TRBD1,TRBV10-3,NA,TGTGCCATCAGTGGCCGCGACAGGGCAACTGGGAATGAGCAGTTCTTC,CAISGRDRATGNEQFF
TRBJ2-2,NA,TRBV9,NA,TGTGCCAGCAGCGTAGCTAAGGAGACAGAGAACACCGGGGAGCTGTTTTTT,CASSVAKETENTGELFF
TRBJ1-3,NA,TRBV6-5,NA,TGTGCCAGCAGTTACTCAGGACAGCCCGGCGGAAACACCATATATTTT,CASSYSGQPGGNTIYF
TRBJ1-1,TRBD1,TRBV5-1,once,TGCGCCAGCAGCTTTACAGGGGACACTGAAGCTTTCTTT,CASSFTGDTEAFF
TRBJ1-3,NA,TRBV6-5,NA,TGTGCCAGCAGTCCCGACAAGGTCGGAAACACCATATATTTT,CASSPDKVGNTIYF
TRBJ2-7,NA,TRBV19,NA,TGTGCCAGTAGCCCAGGGGCCGGAGAGCAGTACTTC,CASSPGAGEQYF
TRBJ1-1,TRBD1,TRBV5-4,NA,TGTGCCAGCAGCTTGGGGCAGGGGGCTAAGAAGACTGAAGCTTTCTTT,CASSLGQGAKKTEAFF
TRBJ1-6,TRBD1,TRBV15,NA,TGTGCCACCAGCAGAGGTGGGACAGGTGGAGCGCCCCTCCACTTT,CATSRGGTGGAPLHF
TRBJ1-6,TRBD1,TRBV7-9,NA,TGTGCCAGCAGCTCCTCCGGGACAGGGGCCTCACCCCTCCACTTT,CASSSSGTGASPLHF
TRBJ2-7,NA,TRBV12-3/TRBV12-4,NA,TGTGCCAGCAGTTTGGACAGCTACGAGCAGTACTTC,CASSLDSYEQYF
TRBJ2-1,TRBD1,TRBV5-8,NA,TGTGCCAGCAGCTTACCGCGGACAGGGGTGGGAGGCAATGAGCAGTTCTTC,CASSLPRTGVGGNEQFF
TRBJ1-1,NA,TRBV2,NA,TGTGCCAGGACGGGCACTGAAGCTTTCTTT,CARTGTEAFF
TRBJ1-2,NA,TRBV6-5,NA,TGTGCCAGCAGTAGCGTAAAACATGGCTACACCTTC,CASSSVKHGYTF
TRBJ1-1,NA,TRBV5-1,NA,TGCGCCAGTCGGGGATCATTCGGGAACACTGAAGCTTTCTTT,CASRGSFGNTEAFF
TRBJ1-1,NA,TRBV3-1/TRBV3-2,few,TGTGCCAGCAGCGCCGGAGTGAACACTGAAGCTTTCTTT,CASSAGVNTEAFF
TRBJ2-1,TRBD2,TRBV7-9,NA,TGTGCCAGCACCTCACGAACCGAGAGCGGGGGGACCTACAATGAGCAGTTCTTC,CASTSRTESGGTYNEQFF
TRBJ2-3,NA,TRBV4-1,NA,TGCGCCAGCAGCCCCCTCCCTCGCGGTTTCACAGATACGCAGTATTTT,CASSPLPRGFTDTQYF
TRBJ2-3,TRBD2,TRBV4-2,NA,TGTGCCAGCAGCCTAAGGACTAGCGGGGGGGCCGAGGATACGCAGTATTTT,CASSLRTSGGAEDTQYF
TRBJ2-7,NA,TRBV6-1,NA,TGTGCCAGCAGTGGTAGAACAGCTCGTTGGCCCCACTACGAGCAGTACTTC,CASSGRTARWPHYEQYF
TRBJ2-2,NA,TRBV6-5,once,TGTGCCAGCGTGGAGACGAACACCGGGGAGCTGTTTTTT,CASVETNTGELFF
TRBJ2-5,TRBD1,TRBV27,NA,TGTGCCAGCAGTCCCGCCCCGACAGGGTCGGAGACCCAGTACTTC,CASSPAPTGSETQYF
TRBJ2-3,TRBD1,TRBV5-1,NA,TGCGCCAGCAGCTTATTAGGGGGCGTCGCAGATACGCAGTATTTT,CASSLLGGVADTQYF
TRBJ1-5,TRBD1,TRBV6-6,NA,TGTGCCAGCAGACCAGAAGGGACAGGTAATCAGCCCCAGCATTTT,CASRPEGTGNQPQHF
TRBJ2-2,TRBD2,TRBV10-3,NA,TGTGCCATCAGACCCGCGGGGGGGCCGGAGACCGGGGAGCTGTTTTTT,CAIRPAGGPETGELFF
TRBJ2-3,TRBD2,TRBV5-4,NA,TGTGCCAGCAGCTTGCCCAGCGGGGGGGCAGTAGATACGCAGTATTTT,CASSLPSGGAVDTQYF
TRBJ1-1,TRBD1,TRBV5-1,NA,TGCGCCAGCAGCGGAGGGACAGGGGTGAACACTGAAGCTTTCTTT,CASSGGTGVNTEAFF
TRBJ1-2,NA,TRBV11-2,NA,TGTGCCAGCACCTTGGGAGGAAGGGCCACCTCCTATGGCTACACCTTC,CASTLGGRATSYGYTF
TRBJ1-2,NA,TRBV7-2,NA,TGTGCCAGCAGCTTAGGTCGGTCCAACTATGGCTACACCTTC,CASSLGRSNYGYTF
TRBJ1-2,TRBD1,TRBV29-1,NA,TGCAGCGTTGTCCCGGACAGGGATCACTATGGCTACACCTTC,CSVVPDRDHYGYTF
TRBJ2-7,TRBD1,TRBV5-1,NA,TGCGCCAGCAGCTCACCGGGGACAGGGTGGCGGTACTTC,CASSSPGTGWRYF
TRBJ1-2,TRBD1,TRBV9,once,TGTGCCAGCAGCCCACAGGGGAGTGGCTACACCTTC,CASSPQGSGYTF
TRBJ1-5,NA,TRBV7-8,NA,TGTGCCAGCAGCTTATACGGTCCTACCCCAAGCAATCAGCCCCAGCATTTT,CASSLYGPTPSNQPQHF
TRBJ2-5,TRBD1,TRBV5-8,NA,TGTGCCAGCAGCCGGGGGGACCTGACAGGGGGCGAAGAGACCCAGTACTTC,CASSRGDLTGGEETQYF
TRBJ2-7,NA,TRBV4-1,once,TGCGCCAGCAGCCTCCCCCAGGGGGGTCAGTACTTC,CASSLPQGGQYF
TRBJ1-1,NA,TRBV6-5,NA,TGTGCCAGCAGTTACCTCGGTGACACTGAAGCTTTCTTT,CASSYLGDTEAFF
TRBJ2-5,TRBD2,TRBV6-5,NA,TGTGCCAGCAGTCGGACTAGCGGGGGCGTTGAGACCCAGTACTTC,CASSRTSGGVETQYF
TRBJ1-6,NA,TRBV30,NA,TGTGCCTGGAGTGTGAAATTGGGGGCCCGTAAAAAAAGCTCCTATAATTCACCCCTCCACTTT,CAWSVKLGARKKSSYNSPLHF
TRBJ2-3,NA,TRBV29-1,once,TGCAGCTCACTCACGGCAGATACGCAGTATTTT,CSSLTADTQYF
TRBJ2-3,TRBD2,TRBV7-2,NA,TGTGCCAGCAGCTTAAGGGCTAGCGGGGGTATTGACACAGATACGCAGTATTTT,CASSLRASGGIDTDTQYF
TRBJ2-5,NA,TRBV11-2,NA,TGTGCCAGCAGCTTAGCCGGGACACAACAAGAGACCCAGTACTTC,CASSLAGTQQETQYF
TRBJ1-2,TRBD1,TRBV2,NA,TGTGCCAGCAGCCGTTCACAGGGGTCAGATGGCTACACCTTC,CASSRSQGSDGYTF
TRBJ1-1,NA,TRBV10-3,NA,TGTGCCATCAGTGCGGCGGGGGGGGAGAACACTGAAGCTTTCTTT,CAISAAGGENTEAFF
TRBJ2-7,NA,TRBV5-4,NA,TGTGCCAGCAGCTTCCCTACCTCCTACGAGCAGTACTTC,CASSFPTSYEQYF
TRBJ1-1,TRBD1,TRBV29-1,NA,TGCAGCGTTGAGGTTTGGGACAGCAACACTGAAGCTTTCTTT,CSVEVWDSNTEAFF
TRBJ2-5,TRBD2,TRBV7-3,NA,TGTGCCAGCAGCTTGAGCGGGGCCAACCAAGAGACCCAGTACTTC,CASSLSGANQETQYF
TRBJ2-5,NA,TRBV2,NA,TGTGCCAGCAGTGAACAGGGGGGACAAGAGACCCAGTACTTC,CASSEQGGQETQYF
TRBJ2-1,TRBD2,TRBV9,few,TGTGCCAGCAGCCGACCCCTGCGGGGGGGCGGGAATGAGCAGTTCTTC,CASSRPLRGGGNEQFF
TRBJ2-7,NA,TRBV2,NA,TGTGCCAGCAGTTTGAAAGGCAGGGTCTACGAGCAGTACTTC,CASSLKGRVYEQYF
TRBJ1-3,TRBD1,TRBV7-2,NA,TGTGCCAGCAGCTTAAGAGGGACAGGGGTTACTTCTGGAAACACCATATATTTT,CASSLRGTGVTSGNTIYF
TRBJ1-4,NA,TRBV2,NA,TGTGCCAGCAGTGATCGAGCCTTTAATGAAAAACTGTTTTTT,CASSDRAFNEKLFF
TRBJ1-2,TRBD1,TRBV27,NA,TGTGCCAGCAGTCCTAGGGCGGGACAGGGGGCTGCCGGCTACACCTTC,CASSPRAGQGAAGYTF
TRBJ1-3,TRBD1,TRBV2,NA,TGTGCCAGCAGTCATGACAGGGTTGGAAACACCATATATTTT,CASSHDRVGNTIYF